The 31 T cell receptor beta chains below were found in one sample sequenced in a study of graft-versus-host responses after intestinal transplantation. Repertoires were generated with immunoSEQ multiplex PCR, while TCRdb's copy carries only in-frame clones and drops some. The data contain about 85,000 clones, less than 90% of them singletons. Their cognate antigens are unknown. The material sequenced was unstimulated CD8+ T cells sorted from spleen or lymph node cells, taken before intestinal transplant. The receptors were gathered from a human donor who received an intestinal transplant.

This rearrangement joins TRBV30 to TRBJ1-1, with D tentatively TRBD1 (5 bases). Trimming removed 0 bases at V and 7 bases at J, with 9 bases between. CDR1 is GTSNPN and CDR2 is SVGIG in the germline V gene (reference sequence). CDR3 size: 12 residues. The CDR3 spells CAWSVTRDEAFF. For the CDR3, the DNA is TGTGCCTGGAGTGTAACCAGGGATGAAGCTTTCTTT. The whole variable domain, remainder taken from reference TRBV30 and TRBJ1-1, is SQTIHQWPATLVQPVGSPLSLECTVEGTSNPNLYWYRQAAGRGLQLLFYSVGIGQISSEVPQNLSASRPQDRQFILSSKKLLLSDSGFYLCAWSVTRDEAFFGQGTRLTVV.

This chain uses TRBV6-1 with TRBJ2-7; TRBD2 might be the D (5 bases). V was cut by 5 bases and J by 1 base, with 9 bases left in between. The CDR3 runs 13 residues. Germline CDR1 reads MNHNS; CDR2 reads SASEGT. The DNA of the CDR3 is TGTGCCAGCAGTCCCGGGATTTCCTACGAGCAGTACTTC. It codes for CASSPGISYEQYF.

The CDR3 DNA reads as TGCAGTTGCGGGGGTGACTATGGCTACACCTTC. Translation gives CSCGGDYGYTF. The rearrangement links TRBV29-1 to TRBJ1-2; D is possibly TRBD1 (5 bases). CDR1 and CDR2 from the germline V gene are SQVTM and ANQGSEA. There are 11 residues in the CDR3. The complete variable domain, with remaining parts taken from reference TRBV29-1 and TRBJ1-2, reads SAVISQKPSRDICQRGTSLTIQCQVDSQVTMMFWYRQQPGQSLTLIATANQGSEATYESGFVIDKFPISRPNLTFSTLTVSNMSPEDSSIYLCSCGGDYGYTFGSGTRLTVV.

This chain connects TRBV28 to TRBJ1-1; D possibly corresponds to TRBD1 (5 bases). The ends were cut back, 4 bases at V and 5 bases at J, with 17 bases in the middle. The CDR3 is 15 amino acids. Germline V gene data show CDR1 as MDHEN and CDR2 as SYDVKM. CDR3 DNA sequence: TGTGCCAGCAGTTCAGACCAGGGTGCGTGGACTGAAGCTTTCTTT. It codes for CASSSDQGAWTEAFF. Based on the CDR3 plus reference TRBV28 and TRBJ1-1, the full variable domain is DVKVTQSSRYLVKRTGEKVFLECVQDMDHENMFWYRQDPGLGLRLIYFSYDVKMKEKGDIPEGYSVSREKKERFSLILESASTNQTSMYLCASSSDQGAWTEAFFGQGTRLTVV.

CDR3 nucleotides: TGCAGCGTTGAAGAGCCGACAGGGAACTATGGCTACACCTTC. This codes for CSVEEPTGNYGYTF. J is TRBJ1-2 and V is TRBV29-1, with 7 bases that match TRBD1. The CDR3 spans 14 residues. Germline V lookup: CDR1 SQVTM, CDR2 ANQGSEA. The V segment lost 0 bases and the J segment 2 bases; nucleotides outside the gene matches: 3. The full variable domain, rest sourced from reference TRBV29-1 and TRBJ1-2, is SAVISQKPSRDICQRGTSLTIQCQVDSQVTMMFWYRQQPGQSLTLIATANQGSEATYESGFVIDKFPISRPNLTFSTLTVSNMSPEDSSIYLCSVEEPTGNYGYTFGSGTRLTVV.

The chain couples TRBV6-5 to TRBJ1-2; possible D gene TRBD1, 6 bases. V lost 0 bases and J lost 7, with 18 bases in between. The CDR3 covers 16 residues. Germline lookup yields CDR1 MNHEY and CDR2 SVGAGI. The CDR3 reads CASSYSDRSLLAGYTF. The CDR3 DNA reads TGTGCCAGCAGTTACTCAGACAGGTCCCTTTTAGCTGGCTACACCTTC.

The chain links TRBV7-6 to TRBJ2-2; weak D call: TRBD2 (6 bases). Germline lookup yields CDR1 SGHVS and CDR2 FNYEAQ. The CDR3 is 14 amino acids. Trimming removed 3 bases from V and 1 base from J, with 6 bases in between. The CDR3 loop is CASSLEGNTGELFF. The CDR3 DNA reads TGTGCCAGCAGCTTGGAGGGGAACACCGGGGAGCTGTTTTTT.

In its sample, this clone was seen once. V gene TRBV5-1 combines with J gene TRBJ1-4, with 9 bases identical to TRBD1. The V gene's germline CDR1 is SGHRS and CDR2 YFSETQ. V shed 4 bases, J shed 0 bases, and the junction held 10 bases outside the gene matches. This CDR3 region has 18 residues. The chain's CDR3 is CASSAGDREGSTNEKLFF. CDR3 DNA sequence: TGCGCCAGCAGCGCGGGGGACAGGGAGGGGTCAACTAATGAAAAACTGTTTTTT.

The chain carries TRBV18 and TRBJ2-3; D ambiguous. V was pared by 5 bases and J by 4 bases, with 13 bases between. The CDR3 sequence is 14 residues long. CDR1 is KGHSH, CDR2 LQKENI, per germline. CDR3 in DNA: TGTGCCAGCTCAAGGTGGGGTTTCGCAGATACGCAGTATTTT. It is translated as CASSRWGFADTQYF.

This clone appeared once. The V call is TRBV9, the J call TRBJ1-5; D is unresolved. Germline values: CDR1 SGDLS, CDR2 YYNGEE. Trimming cost V 0 bases and J 5 bases, with 9 bases left between them. The CDR3 runs 14 residues. CDR3 DNA sequence: TGTGCCAGCAGCGTAGAAGACACTCATCAGCCCCAGCATTTT. Translating gives CASSVEDTHQPQHF.

The V gene is TRBV18, the J gene TRBJ2-1; the D gene is possibly TRBD2 (6 bases). Germline V gives CDR1 KGHSH, CDR2 LQKENI. The CDR3 runs 15 residues. V shed 4 bases and J shed 4 bases, with 14 bases lying between them. As DNA, the CDR3 is TGTGCCAGCTCACTCTCTAGCGATGATTACAATGAGCAGTTCTTC. Translation gives CASSLSSDDYNEQFF.

The chain is built from TRBV25-1 and TRBJ1-5, with D possibly being TRBD1 (6 bases). The V and J ends lost 8 bases and 0 bases respectively, with 11 bases between them. The CDR3 is 14 amino acids. Germline V CDR1 and CDR2: MGHDK, SYGVNS. The CDR3 DNA is TGTGCCAGCGCACAGGGCTATAGCAATCAGCCCCAGCATTTT. Its translation: CASAQGYSNQPQHF.

This chain links TRBV10-3 with TRBJ1-6; the D is unclear. The germline CDR1 and CDR2 sequences are ENHRY and SYGVKD. V gave up 6 bases and J gave up 9 bases, with 12 bases separating them. This CDR3 comprises 13 residues. This CDR3 reads CAISGRISSPLHF. The CDR3 nucleotides are TGTGCCATCAGCGGACGGATAAGTTCACCCCTCCACTTT.

This rearrangement joins TRBV19 to TRBJ2-1; possibly TRBD1 or TRBD2 for D (7 bases each). CDR3 size: 13 residues. Germline assignment: CDR1 LNHDA and CDR2 SQIVND (reference sequence). V was cut by 6 bases and J by 3 bases, with 9 bases left in between. CDR3 in amino acids: CASSRGGYNEQFF. The CDR3 DNA sequence: TGTGCCAGTAGCAGGGGGGGCTACAATGAGCAGTTCTTC.

The genes are TRBV10-3 and TRBJ2-7; D is possibly TRBD2 (6 bases). The V end lost 0 bases, the J end lost 4 bases, and 19 bases lay between the germline ends. The germline V gene has CDR1 ENHRY and CDR2 SYGVKD. The CDR3 spans 17 residues. In nucleotides, the CDR3 is TGTGCCATCAGTGAGTCGGGGGAGGCCGGATCGGGTTACGAGCAGTACTTC. Encoded protein: CAISESGEAGSGYEQYF.

V usage is TRBV6-5 and J usage is TRBJ1-1; 7 bases agree with TRBD1. V gave up 3 bases and J gave up 5 bases; unmatched junction bases: 12. Per germline, CDR1 MNHEY and CDR2 SVGAGI. There are 16 residues in the CDR3. The CDR3 DNA is TGTGCCAGCAGTTATTCTATAGGGGGCGCGGGAACTGAAGCTTTCTTT. Translated, it gives CASSYSIGGAGTEAFF.

J is TRBJ2-1 and V is TRBV5-4; TRBD1 or TRBD2 may be the D gene (7 bases each). CDR3 length: 16 amino acids. The germline V gene encodes CDR1 SGHNT and CDR2 YYREEE (reference sequence). V was cut by 4 bases and J by 0 bases, with 14 bases left in between. The CDR3 bases are TGTGCCAGCAGCCGAACAGGGGAGGGCTCCTACAATGAGCAGTTCTTC. This gives the protein CASSRTGEGSYNEQFF.

The chain has TRBV5-4 and TRBJ2-2, with unresolved D. Per the germline V gene, CDR1 is SGHNT and CDR2 is YYREEE (reference sequence). V was shortened by 4 bases and J by 6 bases, with 7 bases between the two germline ends. This CDR3 has 12 residues. The CDR3 protein is CASSDDSGELFF. The CDR3 region has the DNA TGTGCCAGCAGCGATGACTCCGGGGAGCTGTTTTTT.

This clone has only one observation. The chain employs TRBV5-6 and TRBJ1-4; D gene unclear. Per germline, CDR1 SGHDT and CDR2 YYEEEE. Deletions cut 3 bases from V and 3 bases from J, with 6 bases between. This CDR3 has 13 residues. CDR3 loop: CASSSEANEKLFF. The CDR3 nucleotides are TGTGCCAGCAGCTCAGAGGCTAATGAAAAACTGTTTTTT.

The chain uses TRBV5-1 and TRBJ1-4, with 10 bases fitting TRBD1. This CDR3 spans 15 amino acids. Germline V CDR1 and CDR2: SGHRS, YFSETQ. V gave up 4 bases and J gave up 7 bases; unmatched junction bases: 7. The CDR3 nucleotides read TGCGCCAGCAGCCGGGGACAGGGGATGGGTGAAAAACTGTTTTTT. Amino acid sequence: CASSRGQGMGEKLFF.

The chain joins TRBV4-1 to TRBJ2-1; no clear D. V shed 4 bases and J shed 5 bases, with 15 bases lying between them. The CDR3 consists of 15 residues. CDR1 and CDR2 (germline): MGHRA, YSYEKL. The CDR3 DNA follows: TGCGCCAGCAGCCTAATAGACCCAATCGACAATGAGCAGTTCTTC. Encoded protein: CASSLIDPIDNEQFF.

The table lists this clone with a few counts. V is TRBV4-1 and J is TRBJ2-5; TRBD2 might be the D (6 bases). Trimming removed 1 base at V and 5 bases at J, with 14 bases between. In germline, CDR1 is MGHRA, CDR2 YSYEKL. The CDR3 covers 15 residues. The CDR3 protein is CASSQGPGVGETQYF. The CDR3 bases are TGCGCCAGCAGCCAAGGCCCGGGAGTTGGTGAGACCCAGTACTTC.

This clone was counted only a few times. This chain uses TRBV4-1 with TRBJ1-1; a possible D gene is TRBD1 (6 bases). Trimming cost V 4 bases and J 9 bases, with 18 bases left between them. Germline V gives CDR1 MGHRA, CDR2 YSYEKL. This CDR3 has 14 residues. CDR3 nucleotide sequence: TGCGCCAGCAGCCTCGTCTGGTTTGGGACAAAAGCTTTCTTT. It yields the protein CASSLVWFGTKAFF.

V usage is TRBV4-1 and J usage is TRBJ2-3; D remains ambiguous. There are 17 residues in the CDR3. V shed 4 bases and J shed 2 bases, with 19 bases lying between them. In germline, CDR1 is MGHRA, CDR2 YSYEKL. In DNA, the CDR3 is TGCGCCAGCAGCCGCCAGGTTTTGGTCGGGTTCACAGATACGCAGTATTTT. Translating it yields CASSRQVLVGFTDTQYF.

This clone was observed a few times. This chain uses TRBV4-2 with TRBJ2-3; tentatively, D is TRBD1 or TRBD2 (7 bases each). Trimming left V 2 bases short and J 2 bases short, with 17 bases between. The CDR3 sequence is 17 residues long. The germline V gene encodes CDR1 LGHNA and CDR2 YNFKEQ. The CDR3 sequence is CASSQRQGGEDTDTQYF. The CDR3 nucleotides read TGTGCCAGCAGCCAACGCCAGGGGGGGGAAGACACAGATACGCAGTATTTT.

This clone was picked up a small number of times. CDR3 nucleotides: TGTGCCAGCAGCTTGGTTTCAGATTCGGAGACCCAGTACTTC. Translating gives CASSLVSDSETQYF. The chain couples TRBV5-4 to TRBJ2-5, with D hard to call. The germline V and J ends were trimmed by 0 bases and 5 bases, with 11 bases remaining between them. The germline V gene encodes CDR1 SGHNT and CDR2 YYREEE (reference sequence). The CDR3 length is 14 residues.

The chain joins TRBV6-6 to TRBJ2-1, with unresolved D. The germline CDR1 and CDR2 sequences are MNHNY and SVGAGI (reference sequence). Trimming removed 2 bases at V and 8 bases at J, with 7 bases between. This CDR3 is 12 amino acids long. This CDR3 is CASSYAEHEQFF. CDR3 in DNA: TGTGCCAGCAGTTACGCTGAGCATGAGCAGTTCTTC.

The chain has TRBV14 and TRBJ1-4; D is perhaps TRBD1 (6 bases). This CDR3 is 15 amino acids long. Germline V gives CDR1 SGHDN, CDR2 FVKESK. The germline V and J ends were trimmed by 4 bases and 6 bases, with 15 bases remaining between them. CDR3: CASSPHPWGHEKLFF. CDR3 sequence (DNA): TGTGCCAGCAGCCCCCATCCGTGGGGGCATGAAAAACTGTTTTTT.

CDR3 protein: CASSQGTSGYNEQFF. The CDR3, as DNA: TGCGCCAGCAGCCAAGGGACTAGCGGCTACAATGAGCAGTTCTTC. The chain has TRBV4-1 and TRBJ2-1; 10 nucleotides align to TRBD2. The CDR3 spans 15 residues. Germline loops: CDR1 MGHRA, CDR2 YSYEKL. Trimming took 1 base from V and 3 from J; bases not matched to a gene: 0.

V usage is TRBV14 and J usage is TRBJ2-7, with unresolved D. CDR3 length equals 14 residues. V lost 1 base and J lost 0, with 7 bases in between. In germline, CDR1 is SGHDN, CDR2 FVKESK. The CDR3: CASSQGGFSYEQYF. CDR3 DNA: TGTGCCAGCAGCCAAGGGGGTTTCTCCTACGAGCAGTACTTC.

The chain is built from TRBV2 and TRBJ2-2; D gene ambiguous. V lost 4 bases to trimming and J lost 4 bases, with 7 bases between them. The V gene's germline CDR1 is SNHLY and CDR2 FYNNEI. This CDR3 spans 13 amino acids. The CDR3 DNA reads TGTGCCAGCAGTGGGGTCGCCACCGGGGAGCTGTTTTTT. Translating gives CASSGVATGELFF.